This passage covers 21 T cell receptor beta chains from one sample sequenced in a study of T cell changes during pregnancy in multiple sclerosis. The repertoire was sequenced with immunoSEQ multiplex PCR; TCRdb's copy has only in-frame clones and lacks some. The sample gives over 75,000 clones, approximately 92% of which show up once; about 2.6% is in the top ten. The sequences come from peripheral blood, collected in the first trimester of pregnancy. Receptor source: a female donor with multiple sclerosis, enrolled in a pregnancy study.

In this sample, this clone turned up once. The chain links TRBV7-8 to TRBJ2-1, with 7 bases fitting TRBD2. The CDR3 has 16 amino acids. Germline V gene data show CDR1 as SGHVS and CDR2 as FQNEAQ. The V segment lost 5 bases and the J segment 1 base; nucleotides outside the gene matches: 8. The CDR3 region is CASSVKGLVSYNEQFF. Written as DNA, the CDR3 is TGTGCCAGCAGCGTAAAAGGACTAGTTTCCTACAATGAGCAGTTCTTC. Full variable domain (remainder filled in from reference TRBV7-8 and TRBJ2-1): GAGVSQSPRYKVAKRGQDVALRCDPISGHVSLFWYQQALGQGPEFLTYFQNEAQLDKSGLPSDRFFAERPEGSVSTLKIQRTQQEDSAVYLCASSVKGLVSYNEQFFGPGTRLTVL.

This sequence joins TRBV28 and TRBJ2-5, with TRBD2 identical over 8 bases. Trimming cost V 5 bases and J 2 bases; bases outside gene matches: 10. Germline CDR1 MDHEN, CDR2 SYDVKM. The CDR3 extends over 16 amino acids. The CDR3 loop reads CASSEDSGIGQETQYF. The DNA of the CDR3 is TGTGCCAGCAGTGAAGATAGCGGGATTGGGCAAGAGACCCAGTACTTC.

This chain uses TRBV5-1 with TRBJ2-7, with 8 nucleotides matching TRBD1. CDR3 length equals 14 residues. Germline V lookup: CDR1 SGHRS, CDR2 YFSETQ. The ends lost 1 base at V and 5 bases at J; junction bases unmatched: 5. The CDR3 DNA sequence: TGCGCCAGCAGCTTGTCTCAGGGGGCTGACGAGCAGTACTTC. Its translation: CASSLSQGADEQYF.

This clone was picked up one time. Written as DNA, the CDR3 is TGTGCCAGTAGTCCCACAGGGGCCTACAATGAGCAGTTCTTC. It translates to CASSPTGAYNEQFF. The chain has TRBV19 and TRBJ2-1, with 7 bases matching TRBD1. The CDR3 is 14 residues long. The J segment lost 2 bases and the V segment lost 5 bases, leaving 3 bases of the junction unmatched. Looked up from germline, CDR1 is LNHDA and CDR2 is SQIVND (reference sequence).

The chain employs TRBV5-1 and TRBJ2-2, with 10 bases that match TRBD2. V lost 6 bases and J lost 4; bases outside the gene matches: 6. Germline V gene lookup returns CDR1 SGHRS and CDR2 YFSETQ. This CDR3 spans 15 amino acids. The CDR3 is CASKDLAGATGELFF. The CDR3 region has the DNA TGCGCCAGCAAAGATCTAGCGGGAGCCACCGGGGAGCTGTTTTTT. Combining the CDR3 with reference TRBV5-1 and TRBJ2-2 gives the whole variable domain KAGVTQTPRYLIKTRGQQVTLSCSPISGHRSVSWYQQTPGQGLQFLFEYFSETQRNKGNFPGRFSGRQFSNSRSEMNVSTLELGDSALYLCASKDLAGATGELFFGEGSRLTVL.

This clone was counted a single time. The chain has TRBV2 and TRBJ1-3, with TRBD1 matching over 8 bases. J was trimmed by 4 bases and V by 7 bases; bases with no gene match: 9. The CDR3 spans 15 residues. Per the germline V gene, CDR1 is SNHLY and CDR2 is FYNNEI. The CDR3 sequence: CASKWQGARGNTIYF. The CDR3 nucleotides read TGTGCCAGCAAGTGGCAGGGGGCGAGAGGAAACACCATATATTTT.

The V gene is TRBV7-2, the J gene TRBJ1-1; the D gene is possibly TRBD1 (6 bases). Germline values: CDR1 SGHTA, CDR2 FQGNSA. The V end lost 5 bases, the J end lost 0 bases, and 10 bases lay between the germline ends. The CDR3 consists of 14 residues. In DNA form, the CDR3 reads TGTGCCAGCAGCCGACGACAGGTGAACACTGAAGCTTTCTTT. It encodes CASSRRQVNTEAFF.

This clone showed up just once. This sequence joins TRBV2 and TRBJ1-5; D uncertain. This CDR3 has 12 amino acids. The ends were cut back, 5 bases at V and 5 bases at J, with 7 bases in the middle. The germline V gene encodes CDR1 SNHLY and CDR2 FYNNEI. DNA of the CDR3: TGTGCCAGCAGTCAAAGCTATCAGCCCCAGCATTTT. Protein product: CASSQSYQPQHF.

V usage is TRBV11-2 and J usage is TRBJ2-1; 9 bases map to TRBD1. Germline CDR1 reads SGHAT; CDR2 reads FQNNGV. CDR3 size: 16 residues. V lost 7 bases to trimming and J lost 1 base; unmatched junction nucleotides: 8. CDR3 residues: CASITGGAPSYNEQFF. CDR3 nucleotides: TGTGCCAGCATTACAGGGGGCGCCCCGTCCTACAATGAGCAGTTCTTC.

The CDR3 region is CASSSGLGPFTDTQYF. The CDR3 DNA is TGTGCCAGCAGCTCAGGACTAGGCCCCTTCACAGATACGCAGTATTTT. This chain connects TRBV5-8 to TRBJ2-3; 7 nucleotides match TRBD2. Germline V gives CDR1 SGHTS, CDR2 YDEGEE. The CDR3 is 16 amino acids. With 3 bases clipped from V and 2 bases from J, the junction kept 9 bases outside the gene matches. The full variable domain, rest sourced from reference TRBV5-8 and TRBJ2-3, is EAGVTQSPTHLIKTRGQQATLRCSPISGHTSVYWYQQALGLGLQFLLWYDEGEERNRGNFPPRFSGRQFPNYSSELNVNALELEDSALYLCASSSGLGPFTDTQYFGPGTRLTVL.

The V gene is TRBV6-5, the J gene TRBJ1-1, with D possibly TRBD1 on 6 matching bases. This CDR3 is built from 14 residues. CDR1 MNHEY and CDR2 SVGAGI come from the germline V gene. The V and J ends lost 4 bases and 1 base respectively, with 10 bases between them. The DNA for the CDR3 is TGTGCCAGCAGTTGGACAGACCCGAACACTGAAGCTTTCTTT. Translation: CASSWTDPNTEAFF.

This chain connects TRBV28 to TRBJ1-1, with TRBD1 identical over 7 bases. The germline CDR1 and CDR2 sequences are MDHEN and SYDVKM. The CDR3 spans 16 residues. Trimming at V came to 3 bases and at J to 6 bases, leaving 13 bases not matched to a gene. CDR3 sequence reads: CASSFTPTGRSAEAFF. The CDR3 region has the DNA TGTGCCAGCAGTTTTACCCCGACAGGGAGGAGTGCTGAAGCTTTCTTT.

The chain is built from TRBV11-2 and TRBJ2-3; D perhaps matches TRBD2 (7 bases). The CDR3 extends over 17 amino acids. Germline V gene sequence: CDR1 SGHAT, CDR2 FQNNGV. The V and J ends lost 0 bases and 6 bases respectively, with 19 bases between them. CDR3 sequence reads: CASSLEQGRGRRDTQYF. For the CDR3, the DNA is TGTGCCAGCAGCTTAGAGCAAGGGCGGGGGCGCAGGGATACGCAGTATTTT.

The chain links TRBV2 to TRBJ2-6, with D possibly matching TRBD2 (7 bases). CDR1 is SNHLY, CDR2 FYNNEI, per germline. The length of the CDR3 is 18 residues. The ends were cut back, 7 bases at V and 4 bases at J, with 23 bases in the middle. This chain's CDR3 is CASIPTPGGAGGANVLTF. CDR3 DNA: TGTGCCAGCATCCCTACCCCGGGGGGCGCAGGCGGGGCCAACGTCCTGACTTTC.

This clone was seen a few times. V gene TRBV2 combines with J gene TRBJ2-7, with D possibly matching TRBD2 (5 bases). The CDR3 runs to 12 residues. In germline, CDR1 is SNHLY, CDR2 FYNNEI. Trimming cost V 7 bases and J 5 bases, with 12 bases left between them. In DNA form, the CDR3 reads TGTGCCAGCACCCCGGGAATTAACGAGCAGTACTTC. Encoded protein: CASTPGINEQYF.

This clone has just a few counts. This chain joins TRBV21-1 and TRBJ2-2; the table gives TRBD2 as D, unverified against the DNA. TRBV21-1 is annotated as a pseudogene. The CDR3 is made up of 14 amino acids. The CDR3 coding sequence is TGTGCCAGCCCTTGGGCTAGCGGCCCCGGGGAGCTGTTTTTT. Residues: CASPWASGPGELFF.

This chain connects TRBV5-6 to TRBJ2-3; no reliable D call. V was shortened by 0 bases and J by 4 bases, with 9 bases between the two germline ends. In germline, CDR1 is SGHDT, CDR2 YYEEEE. CDR3 length equals 14 residues. CDR3 residues: CASSLEVQPDTQYF. The DNA of the CDR3 is TGTGCCAGCAGCTTGGAGGTACAGCCAGATACGCAGTATTTT.

The CDR3 spells CSVVGPEQFF. CDR3 coding DNA: TGCAGCGTTGTTGGGCCCGAGCAGTTCTTC. J is TRBJ2-1 and V is TRBV29-1, with D uncertain. V was pared by 4 bases and J by 10 bases, with 8 bases between. Germline CDR1 and CDR2: SQVTM and ANQGSEA. The CDR3 totals 10 residues.

The rearrangement uses TRBV14 and TRBJ2-5; 7 bases map to TRBD2. V trimming: 5 bases; J trimming: 6 bases; junction bases outside the gene matches: 9. The CDR3 has 14 amino acids. CDR1 is SGHDN and CDR2 is FVKESK in the germline V gene. Here the CDR3 reads CASSTLAEGKTQYF. Here the CDR3 DNA reads TGTGCCAGCAGCACTCTAGCGGAGGGGAAGACCCAGTACTTC.

In its sample, this clone was seen a few times. The rearrangement uses TRBV6-6 and TRBJ1-3; perhaps TRBD1 as D (6 bases). Trimming left V 5 bases short and J 0 bases short, with 11 bases between. This CDR3 spans 15 amino acids. Per the germline V gene, CDR1 is MNHNY and CDR2 is SVGAGI (reference sequence). This chain's CDR3 is CASSPDRPSGNTIYF. CDR3 in DNA: TGTGCCAGCAGTCCCGACAGGCCCTCTGGAAACACCATATATTTT.

V usage is TRBV29-1 and J usage is TRBJ2-1; the match to TRBD1 covers 9 bases. The CDR3 runs 14 residues. The V and J ends lost 7 bases and 9 bases, in that order; junction bases with no gene match: 13. Germline CDR1 reads SQVTM; CDR2 reads ANQGSEA. CDR3 sequence: CSAPPGQGSFEQFF. The CDR3 DNA follows: TGCAGCGCCCCCCCGGGACAGGGTAGTTTTGAGCAGTTCTTC.